The entry below gives a single TCR beta chain sequence along with its context. Germline CDR1 SGHTA, CDR2 FQGNSA. V shed 1 base and J shed 4 bases, with 10 bases lying between them. The CDR3 extends over 14 amino acids. This sample stems from a study of blood T cell repertoires in COVID-19. Study as a whole: The United States, Italy and Spain supplied acute and convalescent COVID-19 samples. Sample material is recorded as cDNA or gDNA derived from T cells, B-cell-depleted T cells, or PBMCs.

In the authors' workflow: How many nucleated cells were present was estimated from reference gene primer amplification. Assay used: immunoSEQ multiplex PCR; TCRdb lists only in-frame clones, some missing. From that table come the V and J calls and clone size; the DNA was used to work out D and trimming. The sample holds about 110,000 clones, less than 80% seen once. The chain uses TRBV7-2 and TRBJ1-2, with D tentatively TRBD1 (5 bases). This receptor was identified in an older man with active or convalescent COVID-19. Specimen: peripheral blood. In DNA form, the CDR3 reads TGTGCCAGCAGCTTAGATGGACACCTCTATGGCTACACCTTC. Translated: CASSLDGHLYGYTF. The full variable domain, with the rest looked up from reference TRBV7-2 and TRBJ1-2, is GAGVSQSPSNKVTEKGKDVELRCDPISGHTALYWYRQSLGQGLEFLIYFQGNSAPDKSGLPSDRFSAERTGGSVSTLTIQRTQQEDSAVYLCASSLDGHLYGYTFGSGTRLTVV.